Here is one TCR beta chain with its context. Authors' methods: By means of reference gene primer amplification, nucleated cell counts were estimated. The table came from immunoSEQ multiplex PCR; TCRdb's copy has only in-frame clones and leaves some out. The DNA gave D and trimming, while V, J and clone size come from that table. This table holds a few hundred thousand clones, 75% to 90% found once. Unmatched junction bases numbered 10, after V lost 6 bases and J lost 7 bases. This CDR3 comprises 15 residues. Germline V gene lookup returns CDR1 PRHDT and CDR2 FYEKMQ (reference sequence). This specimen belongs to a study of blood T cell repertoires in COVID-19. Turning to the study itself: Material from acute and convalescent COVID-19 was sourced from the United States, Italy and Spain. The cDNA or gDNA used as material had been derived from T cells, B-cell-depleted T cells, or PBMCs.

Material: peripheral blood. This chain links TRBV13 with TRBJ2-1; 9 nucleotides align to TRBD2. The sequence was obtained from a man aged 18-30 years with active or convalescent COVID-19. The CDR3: CASSRRLAGNNEQFF. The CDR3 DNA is TGTGCCAGCAGTAGGAGGCTAGCGGGAAATAATGAGCAGTTCTTC. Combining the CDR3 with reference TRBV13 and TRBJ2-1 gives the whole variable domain AAGVIQSPRHLIKEKRETATLKCYPIPRHDTVYWYQQGPGQDPQFLISFYEKMQSDKGSIPDRFSAQQFSDYHSELNMSSLELGDSALYFCASSRRLAGNNEQFFGPGTRLTVL.